The sequence of this T cell receptor beta chain was determined in a study of shared clonotypes between healthy human individuals. Background on the study: Three CD4 naive, three CD4 memory, two CD8 naive and one CD8 memory plate were used per donor. Study-level results: The authors expected sequencing depth to affect clonotype sharing among donors. Non-shared clonotypes showed lower generation probabilities than clonotypes common to all four donors.

As regards this clone: No antigen is known for it.

Libraries were prepared by immunoSEQ multiplex PCR; TCRdb keeps only in-frame clonotypes and omits some of them. This sample yields about 2.3 million clones, of which around 93% are seen a single time; roughly 0.34% belongs to the top ten. This CDR3 is built from 12 residues. Germline CDR1 SGDLS, CDR2 YYNGEE. V was clipped by 4 bases and J by 8 bases, with 11 bases between them. This TCR derives from a man aged 18 to 29 in good health. Some clones in this sample may be carry-over from other donors' samples. V usage is TRBV9 and J usage is TRBJ2-3; no clear D. The sample taken for sequencing was naive CD4+ T cells from PBMCs. Specified subset: CD45RA+ positively selected. CDR3 coding DNA: TGTGCCAGCAGCCCCCGCTACGGTACGCAGTATTTT. This gives the protein CASSPRYGTQYF.